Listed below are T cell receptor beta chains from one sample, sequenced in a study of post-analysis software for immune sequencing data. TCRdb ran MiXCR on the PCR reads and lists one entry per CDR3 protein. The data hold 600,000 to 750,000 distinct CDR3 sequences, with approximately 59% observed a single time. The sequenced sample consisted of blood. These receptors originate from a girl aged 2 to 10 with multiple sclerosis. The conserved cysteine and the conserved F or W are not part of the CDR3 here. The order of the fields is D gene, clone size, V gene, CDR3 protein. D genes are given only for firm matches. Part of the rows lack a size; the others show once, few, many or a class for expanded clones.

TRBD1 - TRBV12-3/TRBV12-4 ASSFTGTAFSYEQY
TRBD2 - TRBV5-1 ASSLAGTSGEWSTGELF
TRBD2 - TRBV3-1 ASSQLGLGETQY
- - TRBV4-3 ASSQAQTGANVLT
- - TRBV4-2 ASSGLARTDTQY
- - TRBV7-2 ASSPRGYGTQY
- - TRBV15 ATSVRASRAFSGANVLT
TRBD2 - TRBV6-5 ASSYGLAGGPGQF
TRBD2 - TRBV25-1 ASSEAGAGVFVKTQY
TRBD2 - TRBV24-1 ATSDLPSGGLKPGTDTQY
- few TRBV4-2 ASSQDQGRSSYNEQF
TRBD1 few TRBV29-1 SGMDRATYEQY
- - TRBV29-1 SATSSTGNYGYT
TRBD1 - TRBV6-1 ASSVRTGPTEAF
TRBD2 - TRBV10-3 AISSSGSTDTQY
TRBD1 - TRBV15 ATSLRTGRNEQF
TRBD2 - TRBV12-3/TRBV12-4 ASRPMTSVGADAQY
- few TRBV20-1 SATPPQGGYGYT
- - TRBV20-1 SARVSGIGETQY
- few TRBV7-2 ASSLRTEAF
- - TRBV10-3 AIRQTPYEQY
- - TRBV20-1 SARAGTVQETQY
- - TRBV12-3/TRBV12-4 ASSFVQGLAKNIQY
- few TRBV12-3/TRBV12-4 ASSLGGVNREQF
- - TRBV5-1 ASSGGNEQF
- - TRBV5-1 ASSLGQGPNEQY
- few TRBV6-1 ASSSVRAYEQY
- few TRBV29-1 SVEDPGHGGYT
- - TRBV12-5 ASGKQGHTEAF
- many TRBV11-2 ASSLARDTQY